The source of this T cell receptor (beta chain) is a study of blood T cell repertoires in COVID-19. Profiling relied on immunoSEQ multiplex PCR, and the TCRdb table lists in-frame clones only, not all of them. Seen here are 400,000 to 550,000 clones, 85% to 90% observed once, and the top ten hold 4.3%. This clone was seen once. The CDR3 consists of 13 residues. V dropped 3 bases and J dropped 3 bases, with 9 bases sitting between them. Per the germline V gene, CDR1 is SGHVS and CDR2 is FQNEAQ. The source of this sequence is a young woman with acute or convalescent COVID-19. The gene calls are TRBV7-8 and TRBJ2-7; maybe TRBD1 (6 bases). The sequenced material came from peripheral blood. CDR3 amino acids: CASSFRTVYEQYF. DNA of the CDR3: TGTGCCAGCAGCTTTAGGACAGTCTACGAGCAGTACTTC.